These 26 T cell receptor beta chains came from one sample sequenced in a study of shared clonotypes between healthy human individuals (TCRdb year 2020). The receptor library was made with the immunoSEQ multiplex PCR assay. TCRdb retrieved this table from immuneACCESS and kept in-frame rearrangements only. Not all clones are present; in checked studies, unresolved V genes account for under half, and no reason is known for the remainder. The sample table holds under 850,000 clones, of which approximately 72% were seen once. The top ten clones comprise less than 2% of the sample. Sequenced sample: memory CD4+ T cells sorted from blood. The cell subset or site label, as the study defines it: CD45RA-negative fraction. These receptors were collected from a woman in her twenties or thirties in good health.

The chain recombines TRBV7-2 with TRBJ1-5, with D unclear. The CDR3 length is 12 residues. Trimming pared 1 base from V and 10 bases from J, leaving 8 bases between. Germline assignment: CDR1 SGHTA and CDR2 FQGNSA. CDR3 nucleotide sequence: TGTGCCAGCAGCTTAGATGAGGCACCCCAGCATTTT. Amino acid sequence: CASSLDEAPQHF.

The V call is TRBV9, the J call TRBJ2-7; TRBD1 matches at 7 bases. Germline CDR1 and CDR2: SGDLS and YYNGEE. After removal of 2 bases from V and 3 bases from J, the junction contained 8 bases not matched to a gene. The CDR3 is 15 residues long. CDR3 nucleotides: TGTGCCAGCAGCGTTGGTACAGGGGCTGTCTACGAGCAGTACTTC. It encodes CASSVGTGAVYEQYF.

The J gene is TRBJ1-5, the V gene TRBV5-4; D call uncertain. Germline-derived CDR1 and CDR2 are SGHNT and YYREEE (reference sequence). The CDR3 is 14 amino acids. V gave up 2 bases and J gave up 0 bases, with 6 bases separating them. The CDR3 region is CASSLYNSNQPQHF. The CDR3 nucleotides are TGTGCCAGCAGCTTATATAATAGCAATCAGCCCCAGCATTTT. The full variable domain, its missing parts supplied by reference TRBV5-4 and TRBJ1-5, is ETGVTQSPTHLIKTRGQQVTLRCSSQSGHNTVSWYQQALGQGPQFIFQYYREEENGRGNFPPRFSGLQFPNYSSELNVNALELDDSALYLCASSLYNSNQPQHFGDGTRLSIL.

In its sample, this clone was seen once. J is TRBJ2-3 and V is TRBV10-3; D is ambiguous. The CDR3 extends over 14 amino acids. Germline V gene sequence: CDR1 ENHRY, CDR2 SYGVKD. Trimming took 2 bases from V and 2 from J, leaving 8 bases between them. The CDR3 spells CAISERWDTDTQYF. The CDR3 DNA sequence: TGTGCCATCAGTGAGCGGTGGGACACAGATACGCAGTATTTT.

This chain connects TRBV10-2 to TRBJ2-7, with D unresolved. V lost 7 bases to trimming and J lost 5 bases, with 12 bases between them. Germline CDR1 reads WSHSY; CDR2 reads SAAADI. The CDR3 runs to 12 residues. The CDR3 spells CASKKSPHEQYF. The CDR3 bases are TGCGCCAGCAAAAAAAGTCCCCACGAGCAGTACTTC.

V and J are TRBV5-5 and TRBJ2-7; D unclear. The V gene lost 0 bases and the J gene lost 6 bases, with 10 bases spanning the gap. The germline CDR1 and CDR2 sequences are SGHKS and YYEKEE (reference sequence). This CDR3 region has 13 residues. This CDR3 is CASSLVVKGEQYF. CDR3 DNA sequence: TGTGCCAGCAGCTTGGTAGTGAAGGGCGAGCAGTACTTC.

The chain uses TRBV5-4 and TRBJ2-2; TRBD1 or TRBD2 may be the D gene (6 bases each). Germline CDR1 reads SGHNT; CDR2 reads YYREEE (reference sequence). V shed 9 bases and J shed 0 bases, with 12 bases lying between them. This CDR3 has 14 amino acids. CDR3 coding DNA: TGTGCCATGGGGGGACACCCGAACACCGGGGAGCTGTTTTTT. It specifies CAMGGHPNTGELFF.

The sample holds one count of this clone. The rearrangement joins TRBV6-1 to TRBJ2-7; D is unresolved. V lost 1 base and J lost 9, with 13 bases in between. Germline-derived CDR1 and CDR2 are MNHNS and SASEGT. The CDR3 extends over 13 amino acids. The CDR3 DNA follows: TGTGCCAGCAGTGAAGTGGGCAGTCTCTGGCAGTACTTC. This translates into CASSEVGSLWQYF.

The chain has TRBV12-5 and TRBJ1-1; D is possibly TRBD1 (6 bases). This CDR3 is 17 amino acids long. Germline-derived CDR1 and CDR2 are LGHNT and FRNRAP. With 0 bases removed from V and 2 bases from J, the gap between germline ends came to 16 bases. The CDR3 DNA follows: TGTGCTAGTGGTTTGGTACTCGGACAGAGTCAAAACACTGAAGCTTTCTTT. Its protein is CASGLVLGQSQNTEAFF.

The V call is TRBV5-4, the J call TRBJ2-3, with 11 bases matching TRBD2. The CDR3 is 16 amino acids. The germline V gene encodes CDR1 SGHNT and CDR2 YYREEE (reference sequence). J gave up 1 base and V 3 bases, and 4 bases lay outside the gene matches. The CDR3 region is CASSSSLAGGTDTQYF. Written as DNA, the CDR3 is TGTGCCAGCAGCTCCTCACTAGCGGGGGGCACAGATACGCAGTATTTT.

The V gene is TRBV18, the J gene TRBJ2-5, with 9 nucleotides matching TRBD2. From germline, CDR1 is KGHSH and CDR2 LQKENI. This CDR3 is built from 17 residues. V was clipped by 3 bases and J by 4 bases; unmatched bases: 12. CDR3 coding DNA: TGTGCCAGCTCACCCTACATAGCGGGAGCGGGCCTAGAGACCCAGTACTTC. Translating it yields CASSPYIAGAGLETQYF.

On this clone itself: A read error is possible here, since a much larger clone lies one base away. Within the sample, other DNA sequences also encode this same CDR3. The chain has TRBV10-3 and TRBJ1-2, with D unclear. The ends were cut back, 2 bases at V and 1 base at J, with 5 bases in the middle. CDR3 length: 13 amino acids. The germline V gene has CDR1 ENHRY and CDR2 SYGVKD. Here the CDR3 reads CAISEKDNYGYTF. As DNA, the CDR3 is TGTGCCATCAGTGAGAAGGATAACTATGGCTACACCTTC.

DNA for the CDR3: TGTGCCAGCAGTTCCCCTGCGACAGGGACCCCCTACGAGCAGTACTTC. It yields the protein CASSSPATGTPYEQYF. The V gene is TRBV28, the J gene TRBJ2-7; TRBD1 aligns across 7 bases. V shed 4 bases, J shed 2 bases, and the junction held 11 bases outside the gene matches. Germline V lookup: CDR1 MDHEN, CDR2 SYDVKM. This CDR3 has 16 amino acids. Variable domain in full (rest from reference TRBV28 and TRBJ2-7): DVKVTQSSRYLVKRTGEKVFLECVQDMDHENMFWYRQDPGLGLRLIYFSYDVKMKEKGDIPEGYSVSREKKERFSLILESASTNQTSMYLCASSSPATGTPYEQYFGPGTRLTVT.

This clone occurred a few times. The rearrangement links TRBV28 to TRBJ2-7; TRBD1 matches at 8 bases. Germline lookup yields CDR1 MDHEN and CDR2 SYDVKM. Trimming took 5 bases from V and 2 from J; bases not matched to a gene: 5. This CDR3 comprises 14 residues. The CDR3 here is CASSTWTGTYEQYF. CDR3 DNA: TGTGCCAGCAGTACATGGACAGGGACCTACGAGCAGTACTTC.

The V call is TRBV19, the J call TRBJ1-5; the D is unclear. This CDR3 contains 12 residues. The V and J ends lost 5 bases and 7 bases respectively, with 9 bases between them. Germline assignment: CDR1 LNHDA and CDR2 SQIVND (reference sequence). This chain's CDR3 is CASSPSEQPQHF. The CDR3 coding sequence is TGTGCCAGTAGTCCCTCGGAGCAGCCCCAGCATTTT.

The chain has TRBV5-1 and TRBJ2-5; the D call may be TRBD1 or TRBD2 (5 bases each). Trimming removed 2 bases from V and 2 bases from J, with 13 bases in between. Germline V CDR1 and CDR2: SGHRS, YFSETQ. This CDR3 is built from 15 residues. This chain's CDR3 is CASSFRQRGQETQYF. For the CDR3, the DNA is TGCGCCAGCAGCTTCCGACAGAGGGGACAAGAGACCCAGTACTTC.

The V call is TRBV28, the J call TRBJ2-4; D call uncertain. V was clipped by 3 bases and J by 8 bases, with 8 bases between them. Germline V gene lookup returns CDR1 MDHEN and CDR2 SYDVKM. CDR3 length equals 12 residues. The CDR3, as DNA: TGTGCCAGCAGTTTGTGGACGGACATTCAGTACTTC. Protein sequence: CASSLWTDIQYF.

Only one count was recorded for this clone. CDR3 residues: CASRPASSYEQYF. The CDR3 DNA reads TGTGCCAGTAGACCGGCTAGCTCCTACGAGCAGTACTTC. This chain links TRBV19 with TRBJ2-7; D gene uncertain. Germline lookup yields CDR1 LNHDA and CDR2 SQIVND (reference sequence). This CDR3 is 13 amino acids long. V was cut by 6 bases and J by 0 bases, with 9 bases left in between.

The chain links TRBV6-1 to TRBJ2-1, with 7 positions matching TRBD2. V lost 0 bases, J lost 9 bases, and 5 bases stayed unmatched. CDR1 MNHNS and CDR2 SASEGT come from the germline V gene. This CDR3 region has 14 residues. The CDR3 loop is CASSEALASSEQFF. The CDR3 DNA reads as TGTGCCAGCAGTGAAGCACTAGCGAGCAGTGAGCAGTTCTTC.

This chain links TRBV6-6 with TRBJ2-7; TRBD2 matches at 10 bases. With 8 bases clipped from V and 3 bases from J, the junction kept 7 bases outside the gene matches. The germline gives CDR1 MNHNY, CDR2 SVGAGI (reference sequence). The CDR3 loop spans 14 amino acids. The CDR3 DNA follows: TGTGCCAGCTCGGGGGCTAGCGGGAGCTACGAGCAGTACTTC. This codes for CASSGASGSYEQYF.

In this sample, this clone turned up a few times. The same CDR3 can be traced to other DNA sequences in this sample. J is TRBJ1-5 and V is TRBV6-5, with D possibly TRBD1 on 5 matching bases. Germline lookup yields CDR1 MNHEY and CDR2 SVGAGI. Trimming stripped 4 bases from V and 4 bases from J, with 11 bases between. The CDR3 sequence is 14 residues long. The CDR3 loop is CASSLGQGNQPQHF. The CDR3 DNA is TGTGCCAGCAGTTTGGGGCAGGGAAATCAGCCCCAGCATTTT.

This sequence joins TRBV7-2 and TRBJ2-1, with 10 bases fitting TRBD2. The CDR3 totals 16 residues. V dropped 2 bases and J dropped 8; count of bases not matched to a gene: 9. Germline values: CDR1 SGHTA, CDR2 FQGNSA. The CDR3 reads CASSLSWASGRYEQFF. CDR3 DNA sequence: TGTGCCAGCAGCTTAAGTTGGGCTAGCGGGAGATATGAGCAGTTCTTC.

The chain carries TRBV5-1 and TRBJ2-5, with TRBD1 identical over 11 bases. V shed 5 bases, J shed 2 bases, and the junction held 5 bases outside the gene matches. CDR3 size: 15 residues. Per germline, CDR1 SGHRS and CDR2 YFSETQ. The DNA for the CDR3 is TGCGCCAGCAGAGTTGGGACAGGGGGACAAGAGACCCAGTACTTC. It translates to CASRVGTGGQETQYF.

The J gene is TRBJ2-3, the V gene TRBV10-3, with 9 nucleotides matching TRBD1. Germline-derived CDR1 and CDR2 are ENHRY and SYGVKD. The CDR3 is 15 residues long. The junction had 6 bases not matched to a gene; V was cut back by 3 bases and J by 5 bases. This chain's CDR3 is CAISDPDRGRDTQYF. The CDR3 DNA is TGTGCCATCAGTGATCCGGACAGGGGAAGAGATACGCAGTATTTT.

As concerns this clone: The sample holds other DNA sequences that translate to the same CDR3. The chain carries TRBV7-2 and TRBJ2-7, with 9 bases that match TRBD2. Germline CDR1 reads SGHTA; CDR2 reads FQGNSA. The V gene end was trimmed by 2 bases and the J gene end by 0 bases; junction bases not matched to a gene: 2. CDR3 length: 15 residues. CDR3 nucleotide sequence: TGTGCCAGCAGCTTATTAGCGGGGGTCTCCTACGAGCAGTACTTC. As protein: CASSLLAGVSYEQYF.

The rearrangement uses TRBV2 and TRBJ2-5; 15 bases map to TRBD2. Germline V gene sequence: CDR1 SNHLY, CDR2 FYNNEI. The CDR3 has 16 amino acids. V was pared by 5 bases and J by 5 bases, with 6 bases of the junction left unmatched. The CDR3 here is CASSTGLAGGIETQYF. CDR3 sequence (DNA): TGTGCCAGCAGTACTGGACTAGCGGGAGGGATTGAGACCCAGTACTTC. The full variable domain, in which reference TRBV2 and TRBJ2-5 provide the parts outside the CDR3, is EPEVTQTPSHQVTQMGQEVILRCVPISNHLYFYWYRQILGQKVEFLVSFYNNEISEKSEIFDDQFSVERPDGSNFTLKIRSTKLEDSAMYFCASSTGLAGGIETQYFGPGTRLLVL.